This T cell receptor (beta chain) came from a study of technical replicates of blood from a few donors. Trimming shortened V by 5 bases and J by 1 base, and 9 bases separated the two germline ends. Germline assignment: CDR1 MNHEY and CDR2 SMNVEV (reference sequence). The length of the CDR3 is 13 residues. The repertoire was sequenced with immunoSEQ multiplex PCR; TCRdb's copy has only in-frame clones and lacks some. Here the sample spans about 85,000 clones, roughly 94% being singletons. Sequencing was done on a sample of T cells isolated from PBMCs. The receptor was isolated from a human donor in good health. The chain has TRBV27 and TRBJ2-7; D is possibly TRBD1 (5 bases). The CDR3 DNA is TGTGCCAGCAGTCTCCCAGGGTCCTACGAGCAGTACTTC. Protein sequence: CASSLPGSYEQYF.